The TCR beta chain under discussion was sequenced for a study of blood T cells in healthy people across ages. Study-level findings and limits: In the absence of known donor CMV status, changes in expanded clonotypes were possibly confounded. Roughly linearly, TCR beta diversity per million T cells fell as age increased. Unsorted PBMCs ruled out conclusive naive versus antigen-experienced comparison.

This clonotype was seen just once. The antigen is not known. V shed 6 bases and J shed 2 bases, with 12 bases lying between them. The CDR3 has 14 residues. Germline-derived CDR1 and CDR2 are MNHEY and SMNVEV (reference sequence). A second roughly 6 to 12 cycle PCR used barcoded and J-beta primers. Via MiXCR, TCRdb re-called the 5' RACE reads, giving one row per CDR3 protein. The sample shows some 800,000 distinct CDR3 sequences, more than 20% of them seen only once. These sequences were also reported in another study, on T cells of mothers and their children.

This receptor was taken from a boy younger than 18 in good health. The gene calls are TRBV27 and TRBJ2-3; D perhaps matches TRBD2 (5 bases). Sequences were obtained from blood. For the CDR3, the DNA is TGTGCCAGCAGGCAGACTACAGACACAGATACGCAGTATTTT. This sequence encodes CASRQTTDTDTQYF.